Following are 27 T cell receptor beta chains from one sample sequenced in a study of identical twins. TCRdb reprocessed the 5' RACE reads with MiXCR, giving one entry per CDR3 protein. The repertoire has roughly 690,000 distinct CDR3 sequences, approximately 6% of them found once; the top ten carry 1.5% to 2%. Sequencing used naive T cells sorted from blood. The receptor source for this set is a man younger than 35 in good health.

This clonotype was seen many times. The chain combines TRBV20-1 with TRBJ2-1; D unclear. This CDR3 spans 13 amino acids. Trimming took off 3 bases at V and 2 bases at J, with 8 bases between the two ends. The germline V gene encodes CDR1 DFQATT and CDR2 SNEGSKA (reference sequence). The CDR3 DNA follows: TGCAGTGCTAGGGTCGGCACCTACAATGAGCAGTTCTTC. This codes for CSARVGTYNEQFF.

This clonotype was recorded a few times. This rearrangement joins TRBV19 to TRBJ2-2, with 8 bases matching TRBD2. The V gene's germline CDR1 is LNHDA and CDR2 SQIVND (reference sequence). Unmatched junction bases numbered 6, after V lost 4 bases and J lost 5 bases. The CDR3 has 15 residues. The CDR3 is CASSKTGLETGELFF. CDR3 sequence (DNA): TGTGCCAGTAGTAAGACGGGACTAGAGACCGGGGAGCTGTTTTTT. The variable domain in full, completed from reference TRBV19 and TRBJ2-2, reads DGGITQSPKYLFRKEGQNVTLSCEQNLNHDAMYWYRQDPGQGLRLIYYSQIVNDFQKGDIAEGYSVSREKKESFPLTVTSAQKNPTAFYLCASSKTGLETGELFFGEGSRLTVL.

The chain employs TRBV24-1 and TRBJ2-1, with 13 positions matching TRBD2. V lost 1 base, J lost 9 bases, and 2 bases stayed unmatched. CDR1 is KGHDR, CDR2 SFDVKD, per germline. The CDR3 spans 15 residues. The CDR3 region has the DNA TGTGCCACCAGTGATTTCGGGACTAGCGGGGCTGAGCAGTTCTTC. Its protein product is CATSDFGTSGAEQFF.

This clonotype was seen only a few times. The chain combines TRBV4-2 with TRBJ2-3, with 7 bases fitting TRBD2. The CDR3 runs 16 residues. Looked up from germline, CDR1 is LGHNA and CDR2 is YNFKEQ. V was pared by 0 bases and J by 6 bases, with 9 bases of the junction left unmatched. This chain's CDR3 is CASSQEDRDGGDTQYF. CDR3 DNA: TGTGCCAGCAGCCAAGAGGACCGGGACGGGGGGGATACGCAGTATTTT.

The rearrangement links TRBV9 to TRBJ2-7; D may be TRBD1 or TRBD2 (6 bases each). The germline V gene has CDR1 SGDLS and CDR2 YYNGEE. Trimming shortened V by 0 bases and J by 2 bases, and 12 bases separated the two germline ends. The CDR3 runs to 15 residues. In nucleotides, the CDR3 is TGTGCCAGCAGCGTAGAACCCGGGGGCGCCTACGAGCAGTACTTC. Its protein is CASSVEPGGAYEQYF.

This rearrangement joins TRBV11-3 to TRBJ2-5; tentative D call: TRBD1 (6 bases). Trimming removed 4 bases from V and 1 base from J, with 19 bases in between. This CDR3 has 17 residues. Germline CDR1 is SGHNT and CDR2 is YENEEA. CDR3 bases: TGTGCCAGCAGCTCCGGCAGGGGACCTCGCCTCCAAGAGACCCAGTACTTC. It specifies CASSSGRGPRLQETQYF.

This clonotype was found many times. The rearrangement joins TRBV7-8 to TRBJ2-5, with D tentatively TRBD2 (7 bases). The germline V and J ends were trimmed by 6 bases and 2 bases, with 13 bases remaining between them. CDR3 length: 14 residues. CDR1 is SGHVS, CDR2 FQNEAQ, per germline. For the CDR3, the DNA is TGTGCCAGCAGTCTAGGGGGGGGTCAAGAGACCCAGTACTTC. The encoded protein is CASSLGGGQETQYF.

This chain uses TRBV2 with TRBJ2-3; the match to TRBD1 covers 7 bases. Germline V gene lookup returns CDR1 SNHLY and CDR2 FYNNEI. CDR3 size: 14 residues. The V gene end was trimmed by 5 bases and the J gene end by 4 bases; junction bases not matched to a gene: 6. This chain's CDR3 is CASSKDRRSDTQYF. The CDR3, as DNA: TGTGCCAGCAGTAAGGACAGGCGGTCAGATACGCAGTATTTT.

This clonotype was recorded at least ten times. V usage is TRBV7-9 and J usage is TRBJ2-2; D might be TRBD1 or TRBD2, each matching 6 bases. Germline V gene data show CDR1 as SEHNR and CDR2 as FQNEAQ (reference sequence). The V and J ends lost 5 bases and 3 bases respectively, with 10 bases between them. This CDR3 is built from 14 residues. The CDR3 loop reads CASSGGRYTGELFF. CDR3 coding DNA: TGTGCCAGCAGCGGGGGGCGTTACACCGGGGAGCTGTTTTTT.

This clonotype was detected only a few times. The genes are TRBV2 and TRBJ2-3, with D possibly being TRBD2 (5 bases). The CDR3 runs 13 residues. The germline gives CDR1 SNHLY, CDR2 FYNNEI. V dropped 4 bases and J dropped 4 bases, with 9 bases sitting between them. The CDR3 here is CASSGGVADTQYF. The CDR3 DNA reads as TGTGCCAGCAGTGGGGGAGTTGCAGATACGCAGTATTTT. Supplemented by reference TRBV2 and TRBJ2-3, the full variable domain reads EPEVTQTPSHQVTQMGQEVILRCVPISNHLYFYWYRQILGQKVEFLVSFYNNEISEKSEIFDDQFSVERPDGSNFTLKIRSTKLEDSAMYFCASSGGVADTQYFGPGTRLTVL.

V usage is TRBV18 and J usage is TRBJ2-1, with D maybe TRBD2 (6 bases). The germline V and J ends were trimmed by 1 base and 6 bases, with 16 bases remaining between them. This CDR3 spans 16 amino acids. Germline CDR1 is KGHSH and CDR2 is LQKENI. CDR3 in amino acids: CASSPLIADEINEQFF. The CDR3 DNA sequence: TGTGCCAGCTCACCACTCATAGCGGATGAAATCAATGAGCAGTTCTTC.

This clonotype was detected many times. The V gene is TRBV12-3 or TRBV12-4, the J gene TRBJ1-2; D uncertain. V was clipped by 2 bases and J by 7 bases, with 8 bases between them. The CDR3 runs to 12 residues. The CDR3: CASSLSNPGYTF. CDR3 DNA: TGTGCCAGCAGTTTATCCAATCCTGGCTACACCTTC.

The J gene is TRBJ2-3, the V gene TRBV12-5; TRBD2 matches 8 bases. CDR1 LGHNT and CDR2 FRNRAP come from the germline V gene. The CDR3 totals 13 residues. Germline trimming cut 5 bases from V and 7 bases from J; bases unmatched to any gene: 5. The CDR3 bases are TGTGCTAGTGGTGGGACTAGTTGGTATACGCAGTATTTT. Its translation: CASGGTSWYTQYF.

Regarding this clonotype: Possible read error: a much larger clone is one base away. The conserved phenylalanine or tryptophan is not found at the CDR3 terminus, so this likely reflects a read error. The chain has TRBV29-1 and TRBJ1-1; D perhaps matches TRBD1 (6 bases). The CDR3 is 14 residues long. Trimming took off 6 bases at V and 3 bases at J, with 17 bases between the two ends. Germline CDR1 is SQVTM and CDR2 is ANQGSEA. The CDR3 here is CSVRERGEYTEAFY. The CDR3 DNA follows: TGCAGCGTGAGGGAAAGGGGGGAATACACTGAAGCTTTCTAT.

This clonotype occurred many times. V usage is TRBV5-1 and J usage is TRBJ2-7; the match to TRBD2 covers 13 bases. The J segment lost 5 bases and the V segment lost 4 bases, leaving 9 bases of the junction unmatched. This CDR3 comprises 16 residues. The germline gives CDR1 SGHRS, CDR2 YFSETQ. The DNA for the CDR3 is TGCGCCAGCAGCCTTGAAGGACTAGCGGGAGTCCACGAGCAGTACTTC. This sequence encodes CASSLEGLAGVHEQYF.

This clonotype was seen only a few times. The chain combines TRBV27 with TRBJ2-1; TRBD2 matches at 8 bases. CDR1 and CDR2 from the germline V gene are MNHEY and SMNVEV (reference sequence). The CDR3 is made up of 16 amino acids. The V and J ends lost 6 bases and 3 bases, in that order; junction bases with no gene match: 10. This CDR3 is CASSPPTAGVYNEQFF. The CDR3 nucleotides read TGTGCCAGCAGCCCGCCCACAGCGGGAGTCTACAATGAGCAGTTCTTC.

This clonotype was seen a handful of times. The chain couples TRBV15 to TRBJ1-2; D perhaps matches TRBD1 (5 bases). Germline V gene lookup returns CDR1 LNHNV and CDR2 YYDKDF (reference sequence). V was cut by 1 base and J by 8 bases, with 11 bases left in between. The CDR3 covers 13 residues. CDR3 DNA sequence: TGTGCCACCAGCAGAGTAGGAGGGGAAGGCTACACCTTC. The encoded protein is CATSRVGGEGYTF.

There are a few counts of this clonotype. CDR3 DNA: TGTGCCAGCAGTTTATTTCTAGCCAAAAACATTCAGTACTTC. Translation gives CASSLFLAKNIQYF. The chain combines TRBV6-2 or TRBV6-3 with TRBJ2-4; no definite D call. The germline gives CDR1 MNHEY, CDR2 SVGEGT. This CDR3 spans 14 amino acids. V lost 4 bases to trimming and J lost 0 bases, with 7 bases between them.

This clonotype was detected ten times or more. The chain uses TRBV20-1 and TRBJ2-2, with no clear D. Germline CDR1 DFQATT, CDR2 SNEGSKA (reference sequence). The CDR3 runs to 13 residues. The V end was cut by 2 bases, the J end by 3 bases, with 7 bases between. In nucleotides, the CDR3 is TGCAGTGCTAGAAATGCGGACACCGGGGAGCTGTTTTTT. The encoded protein is CSARNADTGELFF.

This clonotype came up many times. The chain combines TRBV12-3 or TRBV12-4 with TRBJ2-7; the match to TRBD2 covers 8 bases. V lost 6 bases to trimming and J lost 6 bases; unmatched junction nucleotides: 10. The CDR3 runs 14 residues. The CDR3 region is CASSLNAGGGEQYF. In DNA, the CDR3 is TGTGCCAGCAGCCTTAACGCGGGGGGAGGCGAGCAGTACTTC.

CDR3 bases: TGTGCCAGCAGCGTAGAGCAAATGAACACTGAAGCTTTCTTT. This sequence encodes CASSVEQMNTEAFF. The V and J genes are TRBV9 and TRBJ1-1; D not certain. Trimming took off 0 bases at V and 0 bases at J, with 6 bases between the two ends. Germline assignment: CDR1 SGDLS and CDR2 YYNGEE. The CDR3 loop spans 14 amino acids.

The chain recombines TRBV27 with TRBJ2-5; D not certain. Trimming cost V 6 bases and J 7 bases, with 12 bases left between them. The CDR3 runs to 12 residues. The germline V gene encodes CDR1 MNHEY and CDR2 SMNVEV (reference sequence). The CDR3 reads CASRKRAGTQYF. The DNA for the CDR3 is TGTGCCAGCAGGAAAAGAGCCGGGACCCAGTACTTC.

Many counts were recorded for this clonotype. The CDR3 region is CSAVQETQYF. The DNA for the CDR3 is TGCAGTGCTGTTCAAGAGACCCAGTACTTC. This chain links TRBV20-1 with TRBJ2-5; D unresolved. The CDR3 is 10 residues long. V gave up 5 bases and J gave up 2 bases, with 3 bases separating them. Per germline, CDR1 DFQATT and CDR2 SNEGSKA (reference sequence).

This clonotype showed up many times. This sequence joins TRBV11-1 and TRBJ2-1; D might be TRBD1 (6 bases). In germline, CDR1 is SGHAT, CDR2 FQDESV (reference sequence). The CDR3 totals 18 residues. Trimming left V 5 bases short and J 4 bases short, with 24 bases between. CDR3 nucleotide sequence: TGTGCCAGCAGCCTCCTGGGGGCCCTAGATCCGTGGTACAATGAGCAGTTCTTC. It codes for CASSLLGALDPWYNEQFF.

This clonotype was counted between two and nine times. The J gene is TRBJ2-2, the V gene TRBV30, with TRBD2 identical over 11 bases. The CDR3 length is 14 residues. Per germline, CDR1 GTSNPN and CDR2 SVGIG (reference sequence). Losses at the gene ends were 4 bases for V and 8 bases for J; bases not matched to a gene: 6. The DNA for the CDR3 is TGTGCCTGGAATTCACTAGCGGGAGTGGGGGAGCTGTTTTTT. This translates into CAWNSLAGVGELFF.

This clonotype was seen at least ten times. The chain links TRBV7-6 to TRBJ2-1; 8 bases are shared with TRBD1. J was trimmed by 6 bases and V by 1 base; bases with no gene match: 8. The germline V gene encodes CDR1 SGHVS and CDR2 FNYEAQ. The CDR3 covers 16 residues. The CDR3 coding sequence is TGTGCCAGCAGCTTAGTTTCGGGTCAGGGGGCCAATGAGCAGTTCTTC. It yields the protein CASSLVSGQGANEQFF.

This clonotype was observed at least ten times. This chain connects TRBV4-2 to TRBJ2-7, with 8 bases fitting TRBD2. The CDR3 extends over 14 amino acids. Germline lookup yields CDR1 LGHNA and CDR2 YNFKEQ. Unmatched junction bases numbered 4, after V lost 3 bases and J lost 3 bases. CDR3 sequence: CASSQREEFYEQYF. CDR3 in DNA: TGTGCCAGCAGCCAGCGGGAGGAGTTCTACGAGCAGTACTTC.